Below are 18 T cell receptor beta chains sequenced from a single sample in a study of siplizumab effects on memory and regulatory T cells. Clones were read by immunoSEQ multiplex PCR, and TCRdb kept only the in-frame ones, dropping some. The repertoire has 45,000 to 50,000 clones, roughly 90% of them found once; the top ten carry 0.3% to 0.45%. The sequencing input was naive CD8+ T cells sorted from blood. The receptors derive from a human donor in good health.

The J gene is TRBJ2-1, the V gene TRBV27; the match to TRBD1 covers 9 bases. Germline-derived CDR1 and CDR2 are MNHEY and SMNVEV (reference sequence). Losses at the gene ends were 6 bases for V and 5 bases for J; bases not matched to a gene: 8. The CDR3 is 15 amino acids. The CDR3 protein is CASRTTRDRDNEQFF. CDR3 sequence (DNA): TGTGCCAGCAGAACCACCCGGGACAGGGACAATGAGCAGTTCTTC.

This chain uses TRBV19 with TRBJ1-5; unclear D gene. This CDR3 contains 13 residues. Germline CDR1 reads LNHDA; CDR2 reads SQIVND (reference sequence). Trimming removed 3 bases at V and 6 bases at J, with 9 bases between. The CDR3 sequence is CASSMSTGQPQHF. CDR3 bases: TGTGCCAGTAGTATGTCCACGGGTCAGCCCCAGCATTTT.

The V and J genes are TRBV19 and TRBJ2-2; D is tentatively TRBD1 or TRBD2 (5 bases each). The length of the CDR3 is 15 residues. Trimming stripped 1 base from V and 7 bases from J, with 13 bases between. The germline V gene encodes CDR1 LNHDA and CDR2 SQIVND (reference sequence). The CDR3 nucleotides read TGTGCCAGTAGTATAGGCTACGGGACGGGCGGGGAGCTGTTTTTT. Translating gives CASSIGYGTGGELFF.

CDR3 bases: TGTGCCAGCAGTATGACCCCGGGACAGGGGAACAATGAGCAGTTCTTC. Its translation: CASSMTPGQGNNEQFF. The chain has TRBV27 and TRBJ2-1, with 10 bases matching TRBD1. The germline gives CDR1 MNHEY, CDR2 SMNVEV (reference sequence). Unmatched junction bases numbered 9, after V lost 5 bases and J lost 5 bases. CDR3 length: 16 residues.

The V gene is TRBV19, the J gene TRBJ1-3, with unresolved D. CDR1 and CDR2 (germline): LNHDA, SQIVND (reference sequence). V was shortened by 1 base and J by 1 base, with 5 bases between the two germline ends. The CDR3 extends over 14 amino acids. CDR3 coding DNA: TGTGCCAGTAGTATAGTGGCATCTGGAAACACCATATATTTT. This translates into CASSIVASGNTIYF. The full variable domain, with the rest looked up from reference TRBV19 and TRBJ1-3, is DGGITQSPKYLFRKEGQNVTLSCEQNLNHDAMYWYRQDPGQGLRLIYYSQIVNDFQKGDIAEGYSVSREKKESFPLTVTSAQKNPTAFYLCASSIVASGNTIYFGEGSWLTVV.

The chain carries TRBV6-6 and TRBJ1-5, with TRBD1 as a possible D gene (6 bases). CDR3 length equals 15 residues. Germline values: CDR1 MNHNY, CDR2 SVGAGI (reference sequence). Trimming stripped 2 bases from V and 1 base from J, with 9 bases between. CDR3: CASSYPTGSNQPQHF. In DNA, the CDR3 is TGTGCCAGCAGTTACCCAACAGGGAGCAATCAGCCCCAGCATTTT.

The V call is TRBV5-4, the J call TRBJ2-3; possibly TRBD2 for D (6 bases). The germline V gene encodes CDR1 SGHNT and CDR2 YYREEE (reference sequence). The CDR3 is 14 residues long. Trimming removed 4 bases from V and 2 bases from J, with 11 bases in between. CDR3 DNA: TGTGCCAGCAGCCCCGGGACTTACACAGATACGCAGTATTTT. This sequence encodes CASSPGTYTDTQYF.

This clone was observed once. This chain connects TRBV5-1 to TRBJ1-1; D unclear. Germline CDR1 reads SGHRS; CDR2 reads YFSETQ. This CDR3 is built from 14 residues. Trimming pared 4 bases from V and 4 bases from J, leaving 14 bases between. The CDR3, as DNA: TGCGCCAGCAGCGGTGGGTCCTTAGGCACTGAAGCTTTCTTT. This codes for CASSGGSLGTEAFF.

The rearrangement joins TRBV5-6 to TRBJ2-7; TRBD2 aligns across 12 bases. With V trimmed by 2 bases and J by 6 bases, 3 bases remained unmatched. Germline values: CDR1 SGHDT, CDR2 YYEEEE. There are 14 residues in the CDR3. CDR3 region: CASSLLAGGSEQYF. The CDR3 nucleotides read TGTGCCAGCAGCTTACTAGCGGGAGGATCCGAGCAGTACTTC.

The V gene is TRBV14, the J gene TRBJ1-3; D might be TRBD1 (5 bases). V gave up 0 bases and J gave up 3 bases, with 9 bases separating them. This CDR3 contains 15 residues. In germline, CDR1 is SGHDN, CDR2 FVKESK. CDR3 nucleotides: TGTGCCAGCAGCCAAGAGGACAACGATGGAAACACCATATATTTT. Translating gives CASSQEDNDGNTIYF.

The chain employs TRBV7-9 and TRBJ1-4; D remains unclear. V was cut by 5 bases and J by 0 bases, with 7 bases left in between. Germline CDR1 and CDR2: SEHNR and FQNEAQ (reference sequence). The CDR3 totals 14 residues. CDR3 protein: CASSRPATNEKLFF. The CDR3 bases are TGTGCCAGCAGCAGGCCTGCAACTAATGAAAAACTGTTTTTT. Drawing the rest from reference TRBV7-9 and TRBJ1-4, the complete variable domain is DTGVSQNPRHKITKRGQNVTFRCDPISEHNRLYWYRQTLGQGPEFLTYFQNEAQLEKSRLLSDRFSAERPKGSFSTLEIQRTEQGDSAMYLCASSRPATNEKLFFGSGTQLSVL.

The rearrangement links TRBV5-1 to TRBJ2-7; no clear D. Germline V gene lookup returns CDR1 SGHRS and CDR2 YFSETQ. There are 17 residues in the CDR3. Trimming took 0 bases from V and 0 from J, leaving 16 bases between them. CDR3 residues: CASSLGAVLSSSYEQYF. CDR3 sequence (DNA): TGCGCCAGCAGCTTGGGGGCGGTGTTATCGTCCTCCTACGAGCAGTACTTC.

The chain carries TRBV2 and TRBJ1-6; no clear D. This CDR3 is 16 amino acids long. With 7 bases removed from V and 5 bases from J, the gap between germline ends came to 18 bases. Germline V gene data show CDR1 as SNHLY and CDR2 as FYNNEI. CDR3 in amino acids: CASIWSEENDNSPLHF. In DNA form, the CDR3 reads TGTGCCAGCATCTGGTCCGAAGAAAATGATAATTCACCCCTCCACTTT. The full variable domain, in which reference TRBV2 and TRBJ1-6 provide the parts outside the CDR3, is EPEVTQTPSHQVTQMGQEVILRCVPISNHLYFYWYRQILGQKVEFLVSFYNNEISEKSEIFDDQFSVERPDGSNFTLKIRSTKLEDSAMYFCASIWSEENDNSPLHFGNGTRLTVT.

The CDR3 region has the DNA TGTGCCAGTAGTATAGGATCAGGAGAGACCCAGTACTTC. Residues: CASSIGSGETQYF. This rearrangement joins TRBV19 to TRBJ2-5; D not resolved. The CDR3 contains 13 residues. Germline values: CDR1 LNHDA, CDR2 SQIVND (reference sequence). Trimming took off 1 base at V and 4 bases at J, with 7 bases between the two ends.

This chain links TRBV6-4 with TRBJ2-2, with 7 bases that match TRBD1. CDR3 size: 15 residues. CDR1 MRHNA and CDR2 SNTAGT come from the germline V gene. V was clipped by 2 bases and J by 5 bases; unmatched bases: 5. Written as DNA, the CDR3 is TGTGCCAGCAGTGACCGACAGGGAATTACCGGGGAGCTGTTTTTT. This translates into CASSDRQGITGELFF.

CDR3 DNA sequence: TGTGCCAGCAGTGATATGGTCTCGAAAGCTTTCTTT. Protein sequence: CASSDMVSKAFF. V and J are TRBV2 and TRBJ1-1; D call uncertain. The germline V and J ends were trimmed by 3 bases and 9 bases, with 11 bases remaining between them. The CDR3 loop spans 12 amino acids. Germline values: CDR1 SNHLY, CDR2 FYNNEI.

The V call is TRBV7-9, the J call TRBJ2-7; weak D call: TRBD2 (6 bases). Germline CDR1 SEHNR, CDR2 FQNEAQ (reference sequence). The V and J ends lost 6 bases and 3 bases respectively, with 15 bases between them. CDR3 length: 14 residues. As DNA, the CDR3 is TGTGCCAGCAGTACCGGGGGACCCCGCTACGAGCAGTACTTC. Its protein product is CASSTGGPRYEQYF. The full variable domain, in which reference TRBV7-9 and TRBJ2-7 provide the parts outside the CDR3, is DTGVSQNPRHKITKRGQNVTFRCDPISEHNRLYWYRQTLGQGPEFLTYFQNEAQLEKSRLLSDRFSAERPKGSFSTLEIQRTEQGDSAMYLCASSTGGPRYEQYFGPGTRLTVT.

V is TRBV27 and J is TRBJ2-7; 9 bases agree with TRBD2. The CDR3 consists of 16 residues. V gave up 5 bases and J gave up 3 bases; unmatched junction bases: 11. Germline-derived CDR1 and CDR2 are MNHEY and SMNVEV (reference sequence). Written as DNA, the CDR3 is TGTGCCAGCAGTCCATCATTAGCGGGGGCCGTCTACGAGCAGTACTTC. Amino acid sequence: CASSPSLAGAVYEQYF.